Shown below are 19 T cell receptor beta chains from a single sample sequenced in a study of T cell repertoires in cytomegalovirus infection. Their cognate antigens are unknown. TCRdb called the reads again in MiXCR, with one record for every CDR3 protein. The data contain some 940,000 distinct CDR3 sequences, 30% to 40% of them singletons. This specimen consisted of cultured CD8+ T cells from PBMCs, obtained from culture after CMV antigen stimulation. These receptors all stem from a human donor in good health (CMV status not recorded). Some clones in this sample may be carry-over from other donors' samples.

The chain recombines TRBV28 with TRBJ2-7, with D unresolved. This CDR3 comprises 13 residues. Germline V lookup: CDR1 MDHEN, CDR2 SYDVKM. Trimming cost V 5 bases and J 8 bases, with 16 bases left between them. In DNA, the CDR3 is TGTGCCAGCAGTACCTCCGACACATTGAAGCAGTACGTC. Translated: CASSTSDTLKQYV.

The chain has TRBV6-2 or TRBV6-3 and TRBJ1-2; perhaps TRBD1 as D (5 bases). This CDR3 has 12 residues. With 5 bases removed from V and 5 bases from J, the gap between germline ends came to 9 bases. Germline assignment: CDR1 MNHEY and CDR2 SVGEGT. The CDR3 sequence: CASSRTFYGYTF. DNA for the CDR3: TGTGCCAGCAGTCGGACATTTTATGGCTACACCTTC.

V and J are TRBV2 and TRBJ2-7; TRBD2 aligns across 7 bases. The CDR3 has 14 amino acids. Per the germline V gene, CDR1 is SNHLY and CDR2 is FYNNEI. The V and J ends lost 3 bases and 1 base, in that order; junction bases with no gene match: 3. CDR3 loop: CASSEAGESYEQYF. The CDR3 DNA reads TGTGCCAGCAGTGAGGCGGGGGAGTCCTACGAGCAGTACTTC. The whole variable domain, filled in from reference TRBV2 and TRBJ2-7, reads EPEVTQTPSHQVTQMGQEVILRCVPISNHLYFYWYRQILGQKVEFLVSFYNNEISEKSEIFDDQFSVERPDGSNFTLKIRSTKLEDSAMYFCASSEAGESYEQYFGPGTRLTVT.

The rearrangement joins TRBV7-3 to TRBJ1-5, with a weak D call TRBD1 (5 bases). There are 17 residues in the CDR3. Trimming took off 4 bases at V and 0 bases at J, with 16 bases between the two ends. Germline CDR1 and CDR2: SGHTA and FQGTGA. CDR3 nucleotide sequence: TGTGCCAGCAGCTCCTTGACAGACTCTTATAGCAATCAGCCCCAGCATTTT. It yields the protein CASSSLTDSYSNQPQHF.

This clonotype was seen only a few times. This chain connects TRBV12-3 or TRBV12-4 to TRBJ1-5; a weak D match, TRBD1 (5 bases). V lost 1 base and J lost 3, with 13 bases in between. The CDR3 runs 16 residues. DNA of the CDR3: TGTGCCAGCAGTTTAGTGGGGCCTACAGTCAATCAGCCCCAGCATTTT. It translates to CASSLVGPTVNQPQHF.

CDR3: CASSFRGGHKMETQYF. The CDR3 region has the DNA TGTGCCAGCAGCTTCCGCGGGGGGCATAAGATGGAGACCCAGTACTTC. The chain couples TRBV7-6 to TRBJ2-5, with 8 bases aligning to TRBD2. The length of the CDR3 is 16 residues. Germline V gives CDR1 SGHVS, CDR2 FNYEAQ. V lost 3 bases, J lost 5 bases, and 11 bases stayed unmatched.

The chain is built from TRBV6-2 or TRBV6-3 and TRBJ1-1; D not certain. Germline V gives CDR1 MNHEY, CDR2 SVGEGT. CDR3 length equals 15 residues. V was shortened by 5 bases and J by 2 bases, with 15 bases between the two germline ends. CDR3 DNA sequence: TGTGCCAGCAGTACCCTTGGAAGGGCCAACACTGAAGCTTTCTTT. It encodes CASSTLGRANTEAFF.

A few counts support this clonotype. This chain joins TRBV6-6 and TRBJ1-5; D unresolved. Trimming removed 2 bases at V and 4 bases at J, with 12 bases between. CDR3 length: 15 residues. Germline-derived CDR1 and CDR2 are MNHNY and SVGAGI (reference sequence). The CDR3 sequence is CASSYGLAQNQPQHF. In DNA form, the CDR3 reads TGTGCCAGCAGTTACGGGTTGGCGCAGAATCAGCCCCAGCATTTT.

About this clonotype itself: A junction end diverges from the germline sequence, so it may reflect a read error. The chain carries TRBV4-1 and TRBJ2-3, with unresolved D. This CDR3 has 16 residues. From germline, CDR1 is MGHRA and CDR2 YSYEKL. CDR3 DNA: TGTGCCAGCAGCCAAGACGAACTGTCCAGCACAGATACGCAGTATTTT. Its translation: CASSQDELSSTDTQYF.

The chain couples TRBV10-2 to TRBJ2-7, with 7 positions matching TRBD2. Germline V gene lookup returns CDR1 WSHSY and CDR2 SAAADI. The CDR3 covers 15 residues. V dropped 2 bases and J dropped 4; count of bases not matched to a gene: 8. The CDR3 spells CASSESGAFLYEQYV. CDR3 in DNA: TGCGCCAGCAGTGAGAGCGGGGCCTTCTTATACGAGCAGTACGTC.

The V call is TRBV6-6, the J call TRBJ1-1; TRBD1 is a possible D gene (5 bases). Looked up from germline, CDR1 is MNHNY and CDR2 is SVGAGI (reference sequence). CDR3 size: 16 residues. The V gene lost 5 bases and the J gene lost 3 bases, with 19 bases spanning the gap. CDR3 in amino acids: CASSTRPRGGDTEAFF. CDR3 DNA sequence: TGTGCCAGCAGTACCCGCCCTCGGGGAGGGGACACTGAAGCTTTCTTT.

The V call is TRBV20-1, the J call TRBJ1-6; D remains ambiguous. With 0 bases removed from V and 0 bases from J, the gap between germline ends came to 15 bases. From germline, CDR1 is DFQATT and CDR2 SNEGSKA (reference sequence). There are 18 residues in the CDR3. The DNA of the CDR3 is TGCAGTGCTAGAGATCTTCAGGTCTCGAGCTCCTATAATTCACCCCTCCACTTT. Translation gives CSARDLQVSSSYNSPLHF.

As for this clonotype: The junction departs from germline at one end; a sequencing error may be responsible. This rearrangement joins TRBV7-6 to TRBJ2-7, with 8 bases identical to TRBD1. The germline V gene has CDR1 SGHVS and CDR2 FNYEAQ. The CDR3 has 17 residues. CDR3 in amino acids: CASSLGTGEPFLYEQYF. The CDR3 DNA follows: TGTGCCAGCAGTTTAGGGACAGGTGAACCCTTTCTCTACGAGCAGTACTTC.

This clonotype occurred many times. The rearrangement joins TRBV7-6 to TRBJ2-5; possibly TRBD1 or TRBD2 for D (5 bases each). The CDR3 has 13 residues. Per the germline V gene, CDR1 is SGHVS and CDR2 is FNYEAQ. Deletions cut 7 bases from V and 5 bases from J, with 14 bases between. In DNA form, the CDR3 reads TGTGCCAGCATCAACTTTCGGGGCGAGACCCAGTACTTC. Translating it yields CASINFRGETQYF.

The chain has TRBV4-1 and TRBJ2-2; D ambiguous. V was shortened by 0 bases and J by 2 bases, with 4 bases between the two germline ends. CDR3 length equals 14 residues. The germline gives CDR1 MGHRA, CDR2 YSYEKL. For the CDR3, the DNA is TGCGCCAGCAGCCAAGACTACAACACCGGGGAGCTGTTTTTT. It yields the protein CASSQDYNTGELFF.

The rearrangement uses TRBV10-2 and TRBJ2-1; 7 nucleotides line up with TRBD2. The germline V gene encodes CDR1 WSHSY and CDR2 SAAADI. V dropped 2 bases and J dropped 7; count of bases not matched to a gene: 5. CDR3 length equals 14 residues. CDR3 DNA sequence: TGCGCCAGCAGTGAGCTACTAGCGTGGAATGAGCAGTTCTTC. This encodes CASSELLAWNEQFF.

This clonotype occurred a few times. This CDR3 reads CASSPTSGPYNEQFF. The CDR3 region has the DNA TGCGCCAGCAGCCCAACTAGCGGACCCTACAATGAGCAGTTCTTC. The gene calls are TRBV5-1 and TRBJ2-1; 8 bases fit TRBD2. J gave up 2 bases and V 4 bases, and 5 bases lay outside the gene matches. Germline lookup yields CDR1 SGHRS and CDR2 YFSETQ. The CDR3 spans 15 residues.

This clonotype was observed a handful of times. This rearrangement joins TRBV7-9 to TRBJ2-2; TRBD1 matches at 11 bases. The V and J ends lost 4 bases and 2 bases, in that order; junction bases with no gene match: 6. The V gene's germline CDR1 is SEHNR and CDR2 FQNEAQ (reference sequence). The CDR3 loop spans 17 amino acids. As DNA, the CDR3 is TGTGCCAGCAGCTCACCGGGACAGGGGGTTAACACCGGGGAGCTGTTTTTT. This sequence encodes CASSSPGQGVNTGELFF. Using reference TRBV7-9 and TRBJ2-2 for the parts outside the CDR3, the full variable domain is DTGVSQNPRHKITKRGQNVTFRCDPISEHNRLYWYRQTLGQGPEFLTYFQNEAQLEKSRLLSDRFSAERPKGSFSTLEIQRTEQGDSAMYLCASSSPGQGVNTGELFFGEGSRLTVL.

This clonotype turned up a few times. The chain combines TRBV4-3 with TRBJ2-2, with D possibly matching TRBD2 (6 bases). The CDR3 covers 18 residues. V was cut by 0 bases and J by 0 bases, with 14 bases left in between. Germline loops: CDR1 LGHNA, CDR2 YSLEER. CDR3: CASSQDRMDYANTGELFF. CDR3 nucleotide sequence: TGCGCCAGCAGCCAAGATAGGATGGACTATGCGAACACCGGGGAGCTGTTTTTT.